This T cell receptor (beta chain) was identified in a study of blood T cell repertoires in COVID-19. About the research overall: The cDNA or gDNA used as material had been derived from T cells, B-cell-depleted T cells, or PBMCs.

Categorization into cohorts depended on clinical history that participants reported. This CDR3 spans 12 amino acids. Looked up from germline, CDR1 is MNHEY and CDR2 is SVGAGI. Under the authors' procedure: Estimation of nucleated cell counts was performed using reference gene primer amplification. TCRdb's table, derived via immunoSEQ multiplex PCR, lists solely in-frame clones and lacks some. The V and J calls and clone size are taken from that table; D and trimming were inferred from the DNA. The top ten clones hold 6.2% of a sample with roughly 180,000 clones, about 85% of them seen once. Input material: PBMCs or T cells enriched from blood (not recorded which). The V gene is TRBV6-5, the J gene TRBJ1-3; perhaps TRBD1 as D (6 bases). This clonotype was sampled from a middle-aged man who had recovered from COVID-19. CDR3 DNA: TGTTATATACAGGGTTTTGGAAACACCATATATTTT. Its protein product is CYIQGFGNTIYF.